This T cell receptor (beta chain) was captured in a study of graft-versus-host responses after intestinal transplantation. At the level of the study: Tacrolimus plus steroids were given to all recipients for about 3 years, preceded by anti-thymocyte globulin induction. Whole-study results and caveats: Within the allografts of patients who had graft-donor T cell macrochimerism, graft-versus-host to host-versus-graft clonal ratios were high. Declines in HvG clones occurring early post-transplant were associated with peak circulating GvH clone levels. GvH clones detected in recipient marrow included some appearing first in ileum or blood.

A remark on this clone: Its antigen is currently unknown.

CDR3 length: 11 residues. V lost 7 bases and J 4 bases, leaving 7 bases between the germline ends. Germline V gene lookup returns CDR1 MNHEY and CDR2 SMNVEV (reference sequence). Measured with immunoSEQ multiplex PCR; TCRdb has only the in-frame clones, and not every one. Of around 55,000 clones listed, around 92% are singletons. The sequences come from unstimulated CD4+ T cells sorted from spleen or lymph node cells, collected before transplant. The chain couples TRBV27 to TRBJ1-1; D is undetermined. The sequence was collected from a human donor who was the organ donor for an intestinal transplant. CDR3 loop: CASMRSTEAFF. The CDR3 DNA follows: TGTGCCAGCATGCGATCCACTGAAGCTTTCTTT.